One sample yielded the 28 T cell receptor beta chains listed below, sequenced in a study of shared clonotypes between healthy human individuals. Profiled with immunoSEQ multiplex PCR; TCRdb holds only in-frame clones, not every one. The table includes about 2.4 million clones, approximately 94% detected once. The sample consisted of naive CD4+ T cells from PBMCs. The subset is: CD45RA+ positively selected. These receptors were taken from a man younger than 30 in good health. Some clones in this sample may be carry-over from other donors' samples.

This chain joins TRBV19 and TRBJ1-1; no reliable D call. Germline loops: CDR1 LNHDA, CDR2 SQIVND (reference sequence). The V and J ends lost 7 bases and 0 bases respectively, with 9 bases between them. The CDR3 runs 13 residues. CDR3: CASKVALNTEAFF. DNA of the CDR3: TGTGCCAGTAAAGTCGCCCTGAACACTGAAGCTTTCTTT.

J is TRBJ2-2 and V is TRBV28; the match to TRBD2 covers 11 bases. The CDR3 contains 17 residues. Per the germline V gene, CDR1 is MDHEN and CDR2 is SYDVKM. V was clipped by 6 bases and J by 1 base; unmatched bases: 7. The CDR3, as DNA: TGTGCCAGCAGAATACCCGGGACTAGCGGGAACACCGGGGAGCTGTTTTTT. Residues: CASRIPGTSGNTGELFF.

CDR3 sequence (DNA): TGCGCCAGCAGCCTCCTCCTCACTGGTAGCACCGGGGAGCTGTTTTTT. Translated, it gives CASSLLLTGSTGELFF. This chain connects TRBV4-3 to TRBJ2-2; D gene ambiguous. The V end lost 4 bases, the J end lost 4 bases, and 16 bases lay between the germline ends. This CDR3 region has 16 residues. Per the germline V gene, CDR1 is LGHNA and CDR2 is YSLEER.

This rearrangement joins TRBV9 to TRBJ2-5; the match to TRBD1 covers 10 bases. V lost 3 bases and J lost 3; bases outside the gene matches: 5. CDR1 and CDR2 (germline): SGDLS, YYNGEE. This CDR3 is built from 15 residues. The CDR3 sequence is CASSARTGGEETQYF. The CDR3 DNA reads as TGTGCCAGCAGCGCCCGGACAGGGGGGGAAGAGACCCAGTACTTC.

This rearrangement joins TRBV20-1 to TRBJ2-3; 7 bases are shared with TRBD2. Germline V gene sequence: CDR1 DFQATT, CDR2 SNEGSKA (reference sequence). CDR3 length equals 11 residues. The ends lost 6 bases at V and 5 bases at J; junction bases unmatched: 2. CDR3 sequence: CSAIAGDTQYF. Here the CDR3 DNA reads TGCAGTGCCATAGCGGGAGATACGCAGTATTTT.

The rearrangement links TRBV5-1 to TRBJ2-4, with a weak D call TRBD1 (5 bases). Trimming stripped 4 bases from V and 8 bases from J, with 16 bases between. CDR1 SGHRS and CDR2 YFSETQ come from the germline V gene. The CDR3 runs to 14 residues. The CDR3 DNA is TGCGCCAGCAGCCTGACAGCCGGGCGTGACATTCAGTACTTC. The encoded protein is CASSLTAGRDIQYF.

This chain links TRBV2 with TRBJ2-2; 7 nucleotides match TRBD2. The trim removed 8 bases at V and 0 bases at J, leaving 6 bases unmatched. Germline V gives CDR1 SNHLY, CDR2 FYNNEI. The CDR3 sequence is 15 residues long. CDR3 nucleotide sequence: TGTGCCAGCGTGGCGGGAGCAGCGAACACCGGGGAGCTGTTTTTT. Protein product: CASVAGAANTGELFF.

This chain uses TRBV6-1 with TRBJ1-5, with D maybe TRBD1 (5 bases). The CDR3 totals 13 residues. V dropped 10 bases and J dropped 3 bases, with 13 bases sitting between them. Per germline, CDR1 MNHNS and CDR2 SASEGT. CDR3 DNA: TGTGCCAACTCTCCGGGGCCCAATCAGCCCCAGCATTTT. Its translation: CANSPGPNQPQHF.

This rearrangement joins TRBV14 to TRBJ2-7, with 7 bases identical to TRBD2. The CDR3 sequence is 13 residues long. CDR1 SGHDN and CDR2 FVKESK come from the germline V gene. Unmatched junction bases numbered 6, after V lost 4 bases and J lost 6 bases. CDR3 in amino acids: CASSLSGIGEQYF. The CDR3 nucleotides are TGTGCCAGCAGCCTAAGCGGGATTGGCGAGCAGTACTTC.

About this clone itself: Other nucleotide sequences from this sample produce the same CDR3. The chain has TRBV18 and TRBJ2-1, with D perhaps TRBD1 (6 bases). This CDR3 comprises 15 residues. Per the germline V gene, CDR1 is KGHSH and CDR2 is LQKENI. Trimming pared 3 bases from V and 0 bases from J, leaving 9 bases between. CDR3 in amino acids: CASSPDRSSYNEQFF. CDR3 coding DNA: TGTGCCAGCTCACCCGACAGGTCCTCCTACAATGAGCAGTTCTTC.

As to this clone: The same CDR3 also results from other DNA sequences found in this sample. This chain joins TRBV5-1 and TRBJ1-4; D is unresolved. Trimming took off 0 bases at V and 4 bases at J, with 7 bases between the two ends. Germline V CDR1 and CDR2: SGHRS, YFSETQ. This CDR3 comprises 14 residues. The CDR3 DNA is TGCGCCAGCAGCTTGGCGGGGTTTAATGAAAAACTGTTTTTT. It translates to CASSLAGFNEKLFF.

The J gene is TRBJ1-1, the V gene TRBV11-2; no definite D call. CDR3 length equals 12 residues. Germline-derived CDR1 and CDR2 are SGHAT and FQNNGV. The germline V and J ends were trimmed by 2 bases and 0 bases, with 1 base remaining between them. The DNA of the CDR3 is TGTGCCAGCAGCTTACTGAACACTGAAGCTTTCTTT. Amino acid sequence: CASSLLNTEAFF. The whole variable domain, remainder taken from reference TRBV11-2 and TRBJ1-1, is EAGVAQSPRYKIIEKRQSVAFWCNPISGHATLYWYQQILGQGPKLLIQFQNNGVVDDSQLPKDRFSAERLKGVDSTLKIQPAKLEDSAVYLCASSLLNTEAFFGQGTRLTVV.

V and J are TRBV19 and TRBJ2-7; D possibly uses TRBD1 or TRBD2 (6 bases each). The CDR3 has 15 residues. CDR1 LNHDA and CDR2 SQIVND come from the germline V gene (reference sequence). V shed 2 bases and J shed 1 base, with 12 bases lying between them. This CDR3 reads CASSIRGVRSYEQYF. Here the CDR3 DNA reads TGTGCCAGTAGTATAAGGGGGGTACGATCCTACGAGCAGTACTTC.

The chain is built from TRBV6-5 and TRBJ2-7, with D perhaps matching TRBD1 or TRBD2 (5 bases each). Germline V gives CDR1 MNHEY, CDR2 SVGAGI. V was clipped by 2 bases and J by 2 bases, with 16 bases between them. The CDR3 has 16 residues. The CDR3: CASSYGPRGPTYEQYF. In DNA form, the CDR3 reads TGTGCCAGCAGTTACGGGCCTCGGGGACCTACCTACGAGCAGTACTTC.

A word on this clone: Germline is not matched at one junction end, which may reflect a read error. The chain is built from TRBV11-2 and TRBJ2-5; 7 bases fit TRBD2. From germline, CDR1 is SGHAT and CDR2 FQNNGV. This CDR3 has 15 amino acids. For the CDR3, the DNA is TGTGCCAGCAGCTTAGCGGGAGGAACCCAAGCGACCCAGTACTTC. Translation gives CASSLAGGTQATQYF.

The chain has TRBV29-1 and TRBJ1-1; tentatively, D is TRBD1 (5 bases). The V and J ends lost 0 bases and 7 bases respectively, with 18 bases between them. The CDR3 extends over 15 amino acids. CDR1 SQVTM and CDR2 ANQGSEA come from the germline V gene. CDR3 sequence: CSVEDRDAGHHEAFF. DNA of the CDR3: TGCAGCGTTGAAGATCGAGACGCGGGGCACCATGAAGCTTTCTTT.

This chain connects TRBV7-3 to TRBJ1-2; 10 positions agree with TRBD1. CDR1 SGHTA and CDR2 FQGTGA come from the germline V gene. CDR3 length: 16 amino acids. V lost 5 bases and J lost 7; bases outside the gene matches: 13. The CDR3 loop reads CASSPGPGQGLGGYTF. DNA of the CDR3: TGTGCCAGCAGCCCTGGACCGGGACAGGGGCTTGGTGGCTACACCTTC. The full variable domain, with the rest looked up from reference TRBV7-3 and TRBJ1-2, is GAGVSQTPSNKVTEKGKYVELRCDPISGHTALYWYRQSLGQGPEFLIYFQGTGAADDSGLPNDRFFAVRPEGSVSTLKIQRTERGDSAVYLCASSPGPGQGLGGYTFGSGTRLTVV.

Comment on this clone: Relative to the germline gene, one junction end is altered; a read error may explain this. This chain uses TRBV19 with TRBJ2-7, with 12 nucleotides matching TRBD2. Germline lookup yields CDR1 LNHDA and CDR2 SQIVND (reference sequence). CDR3 length equals 20 residues. CDR3 loop: CAGRQGLAGSRKGETYEQYF. CDR3 coding DNA: TGTGCCGGTAGACAAGGACTAGCGGGATCTAGAAAGGGTGAAACCTACGAGCAGTACTTC. Variable domain in full (rest from reference TRBV19 and TRBJ2-7): DGGITQSPKYLFRKEGQNVTLSCEQNLNHDAMYWYRQDPGQGLRLIYYSQIVNDFQKGDIAEGYSVSREKKESFPLTVTSAQKNPTAFYLCAGRQGLAGSRKGETYEQYFGPGTRLTVT.

V and J are TRBV28 and TRBJ2-7; no clear D gene. The CDR3 spans 14 residues. CDR1 is MDHEN, CDR2 SYDVKM, per germline. Trimming left V 4 bases short and J 7 bases short, with 17 bases between. The CDR3 DNA is TGTGCCAGCAGTTACTTAGGACGCTCCCAGGAGCAGTACTTC. This encodes CASSYLGRSQEQYF.

The V gene is TRBV30, the J gene TRBJ2-7, with 7 bases fitting TRBD2. Germline V lookup: CDR1 GTSNPN, CDR2 SVGIG (reference sequence). The CDR3 consists of 13 residues. V shed 0 bases, J shed 6 bases, and the junction held 5 bases outside the gene matches. This chain's CDR3 is CAWSVSGEGEQYF. DNA for the CDR3: TGTGCCTGGAGTGTCTCGGGGGAGGGCGAGCAGTACTTC.

The rearrangement uses TRBV15 and TRBJ2-1; TRBD1 might be the D (5 bases). The CDR3 sequence is 15 residues long. Looked up from germline, CDR1 is LNHNV and CDR2 is YYDKDF (reference sequence). The V end was cut by 0 bases, the J end by 1 base, with 7 bases between. CDR3 DNA: TGTGCCACCAGCAGAGAAAGGGGTTCCTACAATGAGCAGTTCTTC. Encoded protein: CATSRERGSYNEQFF.

The rearrangement uses TRBV6-5 and TRBJ1-6; 8 bases align to TRBD1. The CDR3 is made up of 16 amino acids. Germline CDR1 and CDR2: MNHEY and SVGAGI. Losses at the gene ends were 4 bases for V and 7 bases for J; bases not matched to a gene: 9. CDR3 sequence reads: CASSSSRQGTNSPLHF. As DNA, the CDR3 is TGTGCCAGCAGTTCGTCCAGACAGGGGACGAATTCACCCCTCCACTTT.

The chain links TRBV6-1 to TRBJ2-5; 8 bases are a match to TRBD1. Germline V gene lookup returns CDR1 MNHNS and CDR2 SASEGT. With V trimmed by 5 bases and J by 1 base, 6 bases remained unmatched. The CDR3 is 15 amino acids. The CDR3 loop reads CASSPGQGPQETQYF. In DNA, the CDR3 is TGTGCCAGCAGTCCCGGACAGGGACCCCAAGAGACCCAGTACTTC.

The V and J genes are TRBV5-6 and TRBJ2-1; TRBD2 matches 8 bases. This CDR3 is built from 16 residues. The J segment lost 3 bases and the V segment lost 0 bases, leaving 5 bases of the junction unmatched. Germline V lookup: CDR1 SGHDT, CDR2 YYEEEE. The DNA for the CDR3 is TGTGCCAGCAGCTTGGAAGCGGGAGAAGTCTACAATGAGCAGTTCTTC. It encodes CASSLEAGEVYNEQFF.

The V gene is TRBV5-6, the J gene TRBJ2-1; 10 nucleotides align to TRBD1. CDR1 is SGHDT and CDR2 is YYEEEE in the germline V gene. This CDR3 has 16 residues. V lost 2 bases, J lost 2 bases, and 4 bases stayed unmatched. CDR3 region: CASSLMGTGAYNEQFF. The CDR3 region has the DNA TGTGCCAGCAGCTTAATGGGGACAGGGGCCTACAATGAGCAGTTCTTC.

The genes are TRBV11-2 and TRBJ2-5; D uncertain. The J call may be faulty, since TRBJ2-7 better matches the DNA end. Germline V gene lookup returns CDR1 SGHAT and CDR2 FQNNGV. The CDR3 is 15 residues long. The CDR3 DNA sequence: TGTGCCAGCAGCTCTAGGACCTGGAGCTCCTACGAGCAGTACTTC. Translating it yields CASSSRTWSSYEQYF.

Concerning this clone itself: This specimen includes other DNA sequences encoding the same CDR3. V gene TRBV5-1 combines with J gene TRBJ2-3; TRBD1 matches 9 bases. V lost 4 bases to trimming and J lost 1 base; unmatched junction nucleotides: 1. Germline V gene lookup returns CDR1 SGHRS and CDR2 YFSETQ. This CDR3 has 14 residues. CDR3 nucleotide sequence: TGCGCCAGCAGCCGGGACAGGGGCACAGATACGCAGTATTTT. This translates into CASSRDRGTDTQYF.

The chain has TRBV18 and TRBJ1-1; D possibly corresponds to TRBD1 (5 bases). Germline V gives CDR1 KGHSH, CDR2 LQKENI. V lost 2 bases and J 3 bases, leaving 13 bases between the germline ends. The CDR3 has 15 amino acids. This CDR3 is CASSPSQGGDTEAFF. The CDR3 DNA reads TGTGCCAGCTCACCAAGTCAGGGAGGGGACACTGAAGCTTTCTTT.